This is a list of T cell receptor beta chains from one sample in a study of blood T cells in healthy people across ages. TCRdb reanalysed the 5' RACE reads using MiXCR and keeps one entry per CDR3 protein. The sample carries 710,000 or so distinct CDR3 sequences, over 20% recorded once. The sequenced material came from blood. The origin of the receptors is a man in his sixties or seventies in good health. CDR3s include the opening cysteine and the closing phenylalanine or tryptophan. A D gene is named only where the DNA matches it firmly.

>NA|TRBV15
CATSSSNQPQHF
>TRBD1|TRBV29-1
CSAPGTGLSGELFF
>TRBD2|TRBV11-2
CASNRLAGYTDTQYF
>NA|TRBV7-9
CASSLAGNPGELFF
>TRBD2|TRBV5-1
CASSFGLAGVSEQFF
>NA|TRBV4-3
CASSQGVRGFMDTGELFF
>NA|TRBV11-3
CASSPVAMTTGELFF
>TRBD2|TRBV5-1
CASRTSGGAEETQYF
>TRBD2|TRBV5-1
CASRLGVAGSTDTQYF
>NA|TRBV5-1
CASSRDTSTGELFF
>TRBD2|TRBV6-4
CASSVFSGIDEQFF
>NA|TRBV5-1
CASSGDIRMGEKLFF
>TRBD2|TRBV29-1
CSVGKRGIQETQYF
>TRBD1|TRBV28
CASSFPDRGDQPQHF
>NA|TRBV25-1
CASSGSASAQYF
>NA|TRBV20-1
CSARGQDYEQYF
>NA|TRBV28
CASSLSGPQGYGYTF
>NA|TRBV18
CASSTGSGSNQPQHF
>NA|TRBV19
CASSMASSGANVLTF
>NA|TRBV12-3/TRBV12-4
CASSFPGGELFF
>TRBD2|TRBV12-3/TRBV12-4
CASSPSSLAGYIYEQFF
>NA|TRBV24-1
CATSDFSQAHGYTF
>TRBD1|TRBV5-1
CASSLAEGTERNTIYF
>NA|TRBV27
CASRSQQGETQYF
>NA|TRBV7-9
CASSLASADTQYF
>NA|TRBV12-3/TRBV12-4
CASSGGSPYEQYF
>NA|TRBV7-2
CASSFQITLNEQFF
>NA|TRBV7-2
CASSLGWGAHDGYTF
>NA|TRBV30
CAWSVGRTGHTEAFF
>NA|TRBV27
CASSLLPTPGNTIYF
>NA|TRBV27
CASRSTGTYTKVEAFF
>TRBD1|TRBV29-1
CSVGQELNYGYTF
>NA|TRBV11-2
CASSSPNEQFF
>NA|TRBV12-3/TRBV12-4
CASRLGFVGETQYF
>NA|TRBV19
CASSTDPITEAFF
>TRBD2|TRBV7-7
CASSLGLAGGLDEQFF
>NA|TRBV7-2
CASSLQSNTGELFF
>NA|TRBV12-3/TRBV12-4
CASSLAGTDAQYF
>TRBD1|TRBV6-6
CASSSGQPQETQYF
>NA|TRBV18
CASSHDMSGAYEQYF
>TRBD2|TRBV6-1
CASSRASSGGAGEQFF
>NA|TRBV24-1
CATSESLGSYNERFF
>NA|TRBV5-1
CASSLEGRALVDTQYF
>NA|TRBV6-6
CASSYDKETQYF
>NA|TRBV5-6
CASSLVLGGQETQYF
>TRBD2|TRBV20-1
CSASTSGRGGSYEQYF
>NA|TRBV5-1
CASSLLGGDEQFF
>NA|TRBV20-1
CSAEEKGYTF
>NA|TRBV7-6
CASSLAPRGPEAFF
>NA|TRBV27
CASRGGSFVSDTQYF
>NA|TRBV5-1
CASSFAAGEDLNTEAFF
>NA|TRBV6-4
CASSDGSPGNEQFF
>NA|TRBV5-1
CASSLESPSTDTQYF
>TRBD1|TRBV7-9
CASSPSGTGGSEQYF
>NA|TRBV12-3/TRBV12-4
CASSFNFNTEAFF
>TRBD2|TRBV9
CASSPSGSGQFF
>TRBD1|TRBV7-9
CASSLSRQGHSGNTMYF